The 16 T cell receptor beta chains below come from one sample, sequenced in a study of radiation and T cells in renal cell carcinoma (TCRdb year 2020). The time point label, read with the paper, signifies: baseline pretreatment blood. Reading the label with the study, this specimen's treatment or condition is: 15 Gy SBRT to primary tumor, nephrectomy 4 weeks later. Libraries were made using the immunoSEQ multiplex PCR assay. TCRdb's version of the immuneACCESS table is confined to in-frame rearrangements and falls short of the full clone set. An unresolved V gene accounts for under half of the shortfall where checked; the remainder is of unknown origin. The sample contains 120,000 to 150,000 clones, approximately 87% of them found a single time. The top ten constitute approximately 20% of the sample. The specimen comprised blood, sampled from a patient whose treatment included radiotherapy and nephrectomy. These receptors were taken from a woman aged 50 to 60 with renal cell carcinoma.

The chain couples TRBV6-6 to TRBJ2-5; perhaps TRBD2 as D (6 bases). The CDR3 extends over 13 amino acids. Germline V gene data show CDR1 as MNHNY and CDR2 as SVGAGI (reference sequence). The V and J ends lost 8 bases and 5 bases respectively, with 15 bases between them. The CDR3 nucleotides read TGTGCCAGCCGCCGACTAGGGGTGGAGACCCAGTACTTC. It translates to CASRRLGVETQYF.

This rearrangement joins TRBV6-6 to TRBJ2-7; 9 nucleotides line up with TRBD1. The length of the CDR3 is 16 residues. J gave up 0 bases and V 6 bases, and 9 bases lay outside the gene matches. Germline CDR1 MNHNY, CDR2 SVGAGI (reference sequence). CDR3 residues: CASSRPTGGPSYEQYF. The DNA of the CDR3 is TGTGCCAGCAGCCGACCGACAGGGGGTCCCTCCTACGAGCAGTACTTC.

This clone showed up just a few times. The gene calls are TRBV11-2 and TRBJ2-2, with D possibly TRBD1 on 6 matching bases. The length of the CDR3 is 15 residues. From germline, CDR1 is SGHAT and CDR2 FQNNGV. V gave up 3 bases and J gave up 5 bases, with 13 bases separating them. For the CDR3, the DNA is TGTGCCAGCAGCTTTTCACAGGGAAATACCGGGGAGCTGTTTTTT. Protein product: CASSFSQGNTGELFF.

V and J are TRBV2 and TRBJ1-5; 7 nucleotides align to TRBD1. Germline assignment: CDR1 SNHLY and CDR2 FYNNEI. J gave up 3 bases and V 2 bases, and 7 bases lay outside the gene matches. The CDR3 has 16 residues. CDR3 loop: CASSEPSRGTNQPQHF. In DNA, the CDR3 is TGTGCCAGCAGTGAACCAAGCAGGGGGACCAATCAGCCCCAGCATTTT.

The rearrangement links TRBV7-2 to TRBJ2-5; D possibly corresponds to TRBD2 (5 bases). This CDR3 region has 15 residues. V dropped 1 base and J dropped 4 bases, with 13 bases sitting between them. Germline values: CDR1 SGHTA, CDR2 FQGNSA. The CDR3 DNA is TGTGCCAGCAGCTTAGGCGGGCTAGCCCGAGAGACCCAGTACTTC. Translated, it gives CASSLGGLARETQYF.

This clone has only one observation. CDR3 nucleotide sequence: TGTGCCAGCACCCTTACTGAAGAGGGTAACACCGGGGAGCTGTTTTTT. Its translation is CASTLTEEGNTGELFF. The chain is built from TRBV13 and TRBJ2-2; D is possibly TRBD2 (5 bases). The CDR3 is 16 amino acids. Deletions cut 7 bases from V and 2 bases from J, with 17 bases between. Germline lookup yields CDR1 PRHDT and CDR2 FYEKMQ (reference sequence).

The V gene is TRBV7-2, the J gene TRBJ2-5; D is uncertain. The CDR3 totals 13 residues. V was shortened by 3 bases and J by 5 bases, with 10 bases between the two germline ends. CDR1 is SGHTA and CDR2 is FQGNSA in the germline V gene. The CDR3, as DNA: TGTGCCAGCAGCTTCTTCAGTAGGGAGACCCAGTACTTC. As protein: CASSFFSRETQYF.

The CDR3 coding sequence is TGTGCCAGCAGCGTACGGCTAGCGGTGAACACCGGGGAGCTGTTTTTT. Translation gives CASSVRLAVNTGELFF. The chain links TRBV9 to TRBJ2-2; 7 bases agree with TRBD2. This CDR3 comprises 16 residues. Germline V gives CDR1 SGDLS, CDR2 YYNGEE. The junction had 4 bases not matched to a gene; V was cut back by 1 base and J by 1 base.

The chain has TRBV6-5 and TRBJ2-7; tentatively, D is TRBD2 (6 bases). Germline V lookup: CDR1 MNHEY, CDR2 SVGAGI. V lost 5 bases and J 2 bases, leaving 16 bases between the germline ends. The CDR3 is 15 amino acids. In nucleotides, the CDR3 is TGTGCCAGCAGTAGGGGATTTGGGGGGACCTACGAGCAGTACTTC. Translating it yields CASSRGFGGTYEQYF.

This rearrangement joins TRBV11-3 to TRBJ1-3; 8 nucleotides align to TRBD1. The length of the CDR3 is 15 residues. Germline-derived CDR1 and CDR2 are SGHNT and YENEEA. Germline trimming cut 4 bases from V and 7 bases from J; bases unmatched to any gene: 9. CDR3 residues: CASSSADRVSNTIYF. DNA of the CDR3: TGTGCCAGCAGCTCCGCGGACAGGGTAAGCAACACCATATATTTT.

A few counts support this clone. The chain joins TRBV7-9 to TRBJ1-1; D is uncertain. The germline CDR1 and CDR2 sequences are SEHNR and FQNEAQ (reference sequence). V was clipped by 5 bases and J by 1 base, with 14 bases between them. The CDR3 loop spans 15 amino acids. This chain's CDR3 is CASSPGGRKNTEAFF. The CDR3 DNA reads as TGTGCCAGCAGCCCCGGCGGACGGAAGAACACTGAAGCTTTCTTT. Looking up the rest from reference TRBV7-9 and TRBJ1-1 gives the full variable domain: DTGVSQNPRHKITKRGQNVTFRCDPISEHNRLYWYRQTLGQGPEFLTYFQNEAQLEKSRLLSDRFSAERPKGSFSTLEIQRTEQGDSAMYLCASSPGGRKNTEAFFGQGTRLTVV.

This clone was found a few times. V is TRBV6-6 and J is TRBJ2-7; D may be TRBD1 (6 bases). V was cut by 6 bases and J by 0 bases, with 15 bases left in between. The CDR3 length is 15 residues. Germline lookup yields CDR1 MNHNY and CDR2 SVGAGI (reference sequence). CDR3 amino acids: CASRTEQGYSYEQYF. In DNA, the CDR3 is TGTGCCAGCAGAACCGAACAGGGCTACTCCTACGAGCAGTACTTC.

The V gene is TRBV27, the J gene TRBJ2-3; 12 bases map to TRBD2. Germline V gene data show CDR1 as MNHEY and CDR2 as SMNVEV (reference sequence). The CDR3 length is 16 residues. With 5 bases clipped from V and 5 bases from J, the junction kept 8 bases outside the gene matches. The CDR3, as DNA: TGTGCCAGCAGTAGACGGGCTAGCGGGAGGGGAGATACGCAGTATTTT. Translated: CASSRRASGRGDTQYF.

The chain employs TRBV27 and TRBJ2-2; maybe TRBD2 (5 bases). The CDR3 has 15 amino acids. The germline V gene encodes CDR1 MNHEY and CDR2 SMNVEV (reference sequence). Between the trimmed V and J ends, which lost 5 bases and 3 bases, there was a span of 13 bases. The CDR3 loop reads CASSPILRDTGELFF. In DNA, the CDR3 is TGTGCCAGCAGTCCCATTTTGAGGGACACCGGGGAGCTGTTTTTT.

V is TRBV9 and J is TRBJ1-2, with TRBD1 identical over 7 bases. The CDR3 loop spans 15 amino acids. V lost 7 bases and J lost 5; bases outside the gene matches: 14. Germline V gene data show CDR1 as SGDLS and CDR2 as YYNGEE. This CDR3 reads CASDLGGQAGYGYTF. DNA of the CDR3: TGTGCCAGCGATCTCGGAGGACAGGCCGGGTATGGCTACACCTTC. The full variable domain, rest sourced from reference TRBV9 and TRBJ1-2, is DSGVTQTPKHLITATGQRVTLRCSPRSGDLSVYWYQQSLDQGLQFLIQYYNGEERAKGNILERFSAQQFPDLHSELNLSSLELGDSALYFCASDLGGQAGYGYTFGSGTRLTVV.

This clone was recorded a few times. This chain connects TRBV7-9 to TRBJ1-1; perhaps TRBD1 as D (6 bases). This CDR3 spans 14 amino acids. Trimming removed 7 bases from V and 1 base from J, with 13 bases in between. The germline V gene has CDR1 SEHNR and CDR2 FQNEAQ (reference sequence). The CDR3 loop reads CASTLMTGNTEAFF. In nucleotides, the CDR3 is TGTGCCAGCACCCTGATGACAGGGAACACTGAAGCTTTCTTT.